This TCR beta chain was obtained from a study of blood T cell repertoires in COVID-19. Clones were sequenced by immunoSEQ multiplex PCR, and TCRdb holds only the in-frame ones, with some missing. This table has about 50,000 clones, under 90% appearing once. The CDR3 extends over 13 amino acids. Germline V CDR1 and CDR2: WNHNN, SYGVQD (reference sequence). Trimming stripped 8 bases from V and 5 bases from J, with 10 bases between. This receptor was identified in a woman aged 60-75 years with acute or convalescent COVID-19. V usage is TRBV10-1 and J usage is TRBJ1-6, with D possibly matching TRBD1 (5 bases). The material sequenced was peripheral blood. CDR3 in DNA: TGCGCCAGCCTGGTAGGGGATAATTCACCCCTCCACTTT. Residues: CASLVGDNSPLHF.